The 26 T cell receptor beta chains below come from one sample, sequenced in a study of blood T cell repertoires in COVID-19. The method was immunoSEQ multiplex PCR; TCRdb's version includes in-frame clones alone and lacks a portion of them. This sample has 200,000 to 300,000 clones, with around 84% found just once. What was sequenced was peripheral blood. These receptors came from a man aged 40-50 years who had recovered from COVID-19.

V is TRBV11-2 and J is TRBJ2-5, with no clear D. Germline V gene data show CDR1 as SGHAT and CDR2 as FQNNGV. The CDR3 covers 12 residues. Trimming took off 3 bases at V and 5 bases at J, with 7 bases between the two ends. The CDR3 DNA reads TGTGCCAGCAGCTTCGTAGTGGAGACCCAGTACTTC. Translated, it gives CASSFVVETQYF.

The chain has TRBV11-2 and TRBJ1-1; 10 bases match TRBD1. Germline values: CDR1 SGHAT, CDR2 FQNNGV. The V gene end was trimmed by 1 base and the J gene end by 3 bases; junction bases not matched to a gene: 5. CDR3 length equals 16 residues. For the CDR3, the DNA is TGTGCCAGCAGCTTAGGGACAGGGGGTCTAGACACTGAAGCTTTCTTT. Its translation is CASSLGTGGLDTEAFF.

The CDR3 reads CASSSRPGAGELFF. The CDR3 DNA follows: TGTGCCAGCAGCTCAAGGCCCGGGGCCGGGGAGCTGTTTTTT. This chain connects TRBV9 to TRBJ2-2, with D perhaps matching TRBD2 (5 bases). CDR3 length: 14 amino acids. In germline, CDR1 is SGDLS, CDR2 YYNGEE. V gave up 4 bases and J gave up 6 bases, with 13 bases separating them.

The chain has TRBV14 and TRBJ2-5, with D possibly TRBD2 on 6 matching bases. Per germline, CDR1 SGHDN and CDR2 FVKESK. The CDR3 is made up of 14 amino acids. V lost 1 base and J lost 7, with 13 bases in between. Here the CDR3 reads CASSQAVRGGTQYF. For the CDR3, the DNA is TGTGCCAGCAGCCAAGCCGTTAGGGGAGGGACCCAGTACTTC.

The rearrangement uses TRBV19 and TRBJ1-6; D gene ambiguous. Trimming pared 5 bases from V and 8 bases from J, leaving 10 bases between. The CDR3 is 13 amino acids. Germline CDR1 reads LNHDA; CDR2 reads SQIVND (reference sequence). In DNA form, the CDR3 reads TGTGCCAGTAGTCTCGGGTCGGATTCACCCCTCCACTTT. Its protein is CASSLGSDSPLHF.

V is TRBV7-2 and J is TRBJ2-7, with TRBD2 matching 9 bases. The CDR3 is made up of 15 amino acids. Losses at the gene ends were 6 bases for V and 0 bases for J; bases not matched to a gene: 6. Germline CDR1 and CDR2: SGHTA and FQGNSA. CDR3: CASRGGLASSYEQYF. Here the CDR3 DNA reads TGTGCCAGCAGGGGAGGACTAGCGAGCTCCTACGAGCAGTACTTC.

The J gene is TRBJ2-2, the V gene TRBV7-2; D is perhaps TRBD2 (5 bases). The CDR3 contains 15 residues. The ends were cut back, 3 bases at V and 5 bases at J, with 13 bases in the middle. Germline V gives CDR1 SGHTA, CDR2 FQGNSA. The CDR3, as DNA: TGTGCCAGCAGCTTGTTTTACCGGGGTACCGGGGAGCTGTTTTTT. It yields the protein CASSLFYRGTGELFF.

The chain employs TRBV9 and TRBJ2-7; TRBD2 is a possible D gene (6 bases). The germline gives CDR1 SGDLS, CDR2 YYNGEE. The germline V and J ends were trimmed by 2 bases and 2 bases, with 14 bases remaining between them. The CDR3 loop spans 15 amino acids. The CDR3 region has the DNA TGTGCCAGCAGCGTCGACGGGGACTTGGCCTACGAGCAGTACTTC. Protein sequence: CASSVDGDLAYEQYF.

In its sample, this clone was seen a few times. V gene TRBV2 combines with J gene TRBJ1-6, with D possibly matching TRBD1 (6 bases). V lost 8 bases to trimming and J lost 14 bases, with 19 bases between them. Germline assignment: CDR1 SNHLY and CDR2 FYNNEI. This CDR3 has 13 amino acids. Here the CDR3 DNA reads TGTGCCAGCGGGGGCAGCCTGGGTTGGGCCCTCCACTTT. Translation: CASGGSLGWALHF. The full variable domain, in which reference TRBV2 and TRBJ1-6 provide the parts outside the CDR3, is EPEVTQTPSHQVTQMGQEVILRCVPISNHLYFYWYRQILGQKVEFLVSFYNNEISEKSEIFDDQFSVERPDGSNFTLKIRSTKLEDSAMYFCASGGSLGWALHFGNGTRLTVT.

In this sample, this clone turned up many times. The chain joins TRBV6-4 to TRBJ2-7, with TRBD2 matching 7 bases. With 4 bases clipped from V and 2 bases from J, the junction kept 8 bases outside the gene matches. This CDR3 comprises 15 residues. Per the germline V gene, CDR1 is MRHNA and CDR2 is SNTAGT. DNA of the CDR3: TGTGCCAGCAGTGTTGAGGCGGGGGAGGCCTACGAGCAGTACTTC. Translating it yields CASSVEAGEAYEQYF.

This clone has a single count. This chain links TRBV5-1 with TRBJ2-5; D is possibly TRBD2 (5 bases). The CDR3 length is 14 residues. Per the germline V gene, CDR1 is SGHRS and CDR2 is YFSETQ. V lost 0 bases to trimming and J lost 5 bases, with 11 bases between them. The CDR3 protein is CASSLELGGETQYF. The CDR3 nucleotides are TGCGCCAGCAGCTTGGAACTAGGCGGGGAGACCCAGTACTTC.

The CDR3 coding sequence is TGCAGTGCTAGGGAGCTCACTGAAGCTTTCTTT. It codes for CSARELTEAFF. The rearrangement links TRBV20-1 to TRBJ1-1; no firm D call. V lost 3 bases and J lost 4, with 6 bases in between. The length of the CDR3 is 11 residues. Germline CDR1 and CDR2: DFQATT and SNEGSKA (reference sequence).

This clone was found once. The CDR3 sequence: CASSPAGSRYEQYF. For the CDR3, the DNA is TGTGCCAGCTCACCTGCGGGGTCTCGGTACGAGCAGTACTTC. The chain employs TRBV18 and TRBJ2-7; D may be TRBD2 (6 bases). Trimming left V 3 bases short and J 4 bases short, with 13 bases between. In germline, CDR1 is KGHSH, CDR2 LQKENI. The CDR3 spans 14 residues.

The genes are TRBV7-9 and TRBJ2-1, with D tentatively TRBD1 (6 bases). V was trimmed by 0 bases and J by 9 bases, leaving 18 bases between them. The CDR3 consists of 16 residues. The V gene's germline CDR1 is SEHNR and CDR2 FQNEAQ (reference sequence). CDR3 sequence (DNA): TGTGCCAGCAGCTTAGCGACAGGCTTTGGTTTCCCTGAGCAGTTCTTC. It yields the protein CASSLATGFGFPEQFF.

In its sample, this clone was seen a few times. The V gene is TRBV5-1, the J gene TRBJ1-2, with D maybe TRBD1 (5 bases). Germline-derived CDR1 and CDR2 are SGHRS and YFSETQ. This CDR3 has 13 amino acids. V was clipped by 0 bases and J by 2 bases, with 5 bases between them. The CDR3 DNA follows: TGCGCCAGCAGCTTGGACAGGAACTATGGCTACACCTTC. Residues: CASSLDRNYGYTF.

The rearrangement uses TRBV7-2 and TRBJ2-2; TRBD2 aligns across 7 bases. Germline lookup yields CDR1 SGHTA and CDR2 FQGNSA. Trimming took 11 bases from V and 4 from J; bases not matched to a gene: 10. CDR3 length equals 14 residues. The CDR3 sequence: CAEGFTSVTGELFF. Here the CDR3 DNA reads TGTGCCGAGGGTTTTACTAGCGTCACCGGGGAGCTGTTTTTT. The full variable domain, with the rest looked up from reference TRBV7-2 and TRBJ2-2, is GAGVSQSPSNKVTEKGKDVELRCDPISGHTALYWYRQSLGQGLEFLIYFQGNSAPDKSGLPSDRFSAERTGGSVSTLTIQRTQQEDSAVYLCAEGFTSVTGELFFGEGSRLTVL.

V is TRBV27 and J is TRBJ2-5, with D perhaps matching TRBD2 (6 bases). The CDR3 loop spans 14 amino acids. Germline assignment: CDR1 MNHEY and CDR2 SMNVEV (reference sequence). Trimming removed 6 bases from V and 4 bases from J, with 15 bases in between. The DNA of the CDR3 is TGTGCCAGCAGCCCTTTCGGGGGTGGAGAGACCCAGTACTTC. Translating it yields CASSPFGGGETQYF.

This chain uses TRBV7-2 with TRBJ1-2, with D unresolved. The CDR3 runs 13 residues. The V end lost 0 bases, the J end lost 5 bases, and 7 bases lay between the germline ends. The germline V gene encodes CDR1 SGHTA and CDR2 FQGNSA. The CDR3 spells CASSLARTYGYTF. CDR3 in DNA: TGTGCCAGCAGCTTAGCCAGGACTTATGGCTACACCTTC.

The CDR3 spells CASSQEIKVGTSVEDTQYF. In DNA form, the CDR3 reads TGCGCCAGCAGCCAAGAGATAAAAGTCGGGACTAGCGTTGAGGATACGCAGTATTTT. V gene TRBV4-3 combines with J gene TRBJ2-3; 10 nucleotides match TRBD2. Germline CDR1 and CDR2: LGHNA and YSLEER. The CDR3 length is 19 residues. Trimming cost V 0 bases and J 6 bases; bases outside gene matches: 15.

The chain uses TRBV7-9 and TRBJ2-5; D may be TRBD1 (6 bases). CDR1 and CDR2 (germline): SEHNR, FQNEAQ (reference sequence). CDR3 size: 13 residues. V dropped 5 bases and J dropped 5 bases, with 12 bases sitting between them. CDR3 nucleotide sequence: TGTGCCAGCAGCCCAACAGGGCCGGAGACCCAGTACTTC. It yields the protein CASSPTGPETQYF.

The CDR3 sequence: CASTHRTGSNYGYTF. CDR3 DNA: TGTGCCAGCACTCACCGGACAGGGTCTAACTATGGCTACACCTTC. The chain has TRBV6-5 and TRBJ1-2, with TRBD1 identical over 8 bases. Germline assignment: CDR1 MNHEY and CDR2 SVGAGI. This CDR3 region has 15 residues. Losses at the gene ends were 7 bases for V and 0 bases for J; bases not matched to a gene: 7.

The J gene is TRBJ1-3, the V gene TRBV18; 9 nucleotides line up with TRBD1. The CDR3 is 16 residues long. J was trimmed by 0 bases and V by 2 bases; bases with no gene match: 2. Per germline, CDR1 KGHSH and CDR2 LQKENI. The CDR3 loop reads CASSPDRGTSGNTIYF. The CDR3 coding sequence is TGTGCCAGCTCACCAGACAGGGGGACCTCTGGAAACACCATATATTTT.

The chain links TRBV11-3 to TRBJ2-1; TRBD2 matches at 11 bases. Germline CDR1 SGHNT, CDR2 YENEEA. V trimming: 5 bases; J trimming: 4 bases; junction bases outside the gene matches: 7. The length of the CDR3 is 16 residues. The chain's CDR3 is CASSPGLAGGYNEQFF. CDR3 DNA sequence: TGTGCCAGCAGCCCAGGGCTAGCGGGGGGATACAATGAGCAGTTCTTC.

The sample holds one count of this clone. The V gene is TRBV9, the J gene TRBJ2-5; TRBD2 is a possible D gene (6 bases). Germline CDR1 is SGDLS and CDR2 is YYNGEE. V gave up 2 bases and J gave up 1 base, with 9 bases separating them. The CDR3 contains 14 residues. The CDR3 loop reads CASSVAGGQETQYF. DNA of the CDR3: TGTGCCAGCAGCGTCGCCGGGGGCCAAGAGACCCAGTACTTC.

This chain links TRBV7-6 with TRBJ2-5; D might be TRBD2 (6 bases). Germline V gene sequence: CDR1 SGHVS, CDR2 FNYEAQ. V was trimmed by 5 bases and J by 0 bases, leaving 19 bases between them. The CDR3 contains 17 residues. CDR3 protein: CASSPTSGRIDQETQYF. The CDR3 nucleotides read TGTGCCAGCAGCCCGACCTCGGGGAGGATTGACCAAGAGACCCAGTACTTC.

The chain links TRBV10-3 to TRBJ2-1, with D maybe TRBD1 (6 bases). The CDR3 totals 20 residues. The V end was cut by 3 bases, the J end by 1 base, with 25 bases between. The V gene's germline CDR1 is ENHRY and CDR2 SYGVKD. The CDR3 nucleotides read TGTGCCATCAGTGACCCAGAAAACGAACAGGGCCCATCATCCTACAATGAGCAGTTCTTC. Its protein is CAISDPENEQGPSSYNEQFF.